The T cell receptor (beta chain) described here comes from a study of T-cell reconstitution after alpha-beta-depleted transplantation in children. Study conclusions and caveats: Expanded graft clones, several hundred of them, were reportedly the source of alpha-beta T cells about two months after transplant. Newly produced T cells mostly provided counts and TCRbeta diversity after one year, as hyperexpanded clones declined. Certain patients had high TCRbeta diversity at day 60, and it came from recipient T cells and thymic progenitors that survived.

Unique molecular identifiers were incorporated when the TCRbeta library was constructed. From the PCR reads, TCRdb called clonotypes with MiXCR, one entry per CDR3 protein. The sample yields hundreds of thousands of distinct CDR3 sequences, 10% to 15% seen once. The CDR3 consists of 15 residues. Germline assignment: CDR1 SGDLS and CDR2 YYNGEE. V was shortened by 0 bases and J by 7 bases, with 14 bases between the two germline ends. Details on this clonotype: Its antigen is still unknown.

The sequence was obtained from a male patient aged 5 to 17 who had a stem cell transplant for acute myeloid leukemia, so the T cells may come from the graft donor. This chain joins TRBV9 and TRBJ2-1, with a tentative D call TRBD2 (5 bases). The sequencing used PBMCs, mostly from graft donor cells, collected 360 days after TCRalphabeta/CD19-depleted stem cell transplant. The CDR3: CASSVAGATGNEQFF. The CDR3 DNA reads as TGTGCCAGCAGCGTAGCCGGAGCCACGGGGAATGAGCAGTTCTTC.